This TCR beta chain was sequenced during a study of blood T cell repertoires in COVID-19. Overall study context: From the United States, Italy and Spain came samples of acute and convalescent COVID-19. T cells, B-cell-depleted T cells, or PBMCs supplied cDNA or gDNA.

Original analysis: Researchers report that nucleated cell counts were estimated from reference gene primer amplification. The repertoire was sequenced with immunoSEQ multiplex PCR; TCRdb's copy has only in-frame clones and lacks some. D and trimming were read from the DNA, whereas the V and J calls and clone size are those reported in that table. The table has about 230,000 clones, about 83% seen once. Source material: peripheral blood. This receptor was taken from a woman in her thirties with COVID-19, enrolled during active disease.

The CDR3: CAGDRVDKNIQYF. The CDR3 coding sequence is TGTGCCGGGGACAGGGTGGACAAAAACATTCAGTACTTC. The chain employs TRBV30 and TRBJ2-4; 9 bases are a match to TRBD1. This CDR3 has 13 residues. CDR1 and CDR2 (germline): GTSNPN, SVGIG (reference sequence). J gave up 3 bases and V 8 bases, and 5 bases lay outside the gene matches.